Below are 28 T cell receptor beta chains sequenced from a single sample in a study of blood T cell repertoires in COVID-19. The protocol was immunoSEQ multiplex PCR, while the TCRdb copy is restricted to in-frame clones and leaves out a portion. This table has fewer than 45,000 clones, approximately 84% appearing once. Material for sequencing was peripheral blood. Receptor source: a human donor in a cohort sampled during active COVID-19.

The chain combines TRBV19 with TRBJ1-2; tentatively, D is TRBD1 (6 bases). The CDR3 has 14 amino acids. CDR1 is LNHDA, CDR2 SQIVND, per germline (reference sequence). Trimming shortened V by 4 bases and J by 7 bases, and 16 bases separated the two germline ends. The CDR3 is CASSTTGLQGGYTF. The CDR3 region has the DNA TGTGCCAGTAGTACAACGGGCCTACAGGGTGGCTACACCTTC.

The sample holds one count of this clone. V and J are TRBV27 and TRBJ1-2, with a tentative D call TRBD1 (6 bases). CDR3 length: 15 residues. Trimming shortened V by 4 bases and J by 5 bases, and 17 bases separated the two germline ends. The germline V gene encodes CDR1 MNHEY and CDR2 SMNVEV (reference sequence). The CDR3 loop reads CASSSNPGTSYGYTF. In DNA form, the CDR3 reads TGTGCCAGCAGTTCAAACCCCGGGACATCTTATGGCTACACCTTC.

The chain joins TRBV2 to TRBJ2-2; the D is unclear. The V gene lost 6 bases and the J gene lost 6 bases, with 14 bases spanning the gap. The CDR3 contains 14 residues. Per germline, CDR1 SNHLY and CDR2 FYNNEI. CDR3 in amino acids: CASRPTQAPGELFF. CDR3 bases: TGTGCCAGCAGACCTACCCAGGCTCCCGGGGAGCTGTTTTTT.

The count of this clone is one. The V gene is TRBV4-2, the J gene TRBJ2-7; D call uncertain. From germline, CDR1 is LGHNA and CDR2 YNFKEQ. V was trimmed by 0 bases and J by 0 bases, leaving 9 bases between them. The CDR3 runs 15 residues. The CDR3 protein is CASSQERDTSYEQYF. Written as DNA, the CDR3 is TGTGCCAGCAGCCAAGAACGCGACACCTCCTACGAGCAGTACTTC.

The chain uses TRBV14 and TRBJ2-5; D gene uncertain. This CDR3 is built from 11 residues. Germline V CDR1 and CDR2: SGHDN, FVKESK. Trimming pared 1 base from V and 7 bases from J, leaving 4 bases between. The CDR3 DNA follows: TGTGCCAGCAGCCAAGCTTGGACCCAGTACTTC. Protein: CASSQAWTQYF.

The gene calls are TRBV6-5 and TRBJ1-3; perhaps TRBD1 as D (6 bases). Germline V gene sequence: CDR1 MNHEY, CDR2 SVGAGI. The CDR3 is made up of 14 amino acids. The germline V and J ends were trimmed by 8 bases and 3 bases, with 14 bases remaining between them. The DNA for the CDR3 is TGTGCCAGCTGCGCAGGGGAGTTTGGAAACACCATATATTTT. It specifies CASCAGEFGNTIYF.

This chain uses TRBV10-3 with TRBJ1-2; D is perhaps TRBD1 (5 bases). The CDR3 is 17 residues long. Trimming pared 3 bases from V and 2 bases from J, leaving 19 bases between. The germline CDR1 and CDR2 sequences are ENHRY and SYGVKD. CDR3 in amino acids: CAISDPGGGALNYGYTF. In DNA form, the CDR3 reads TGTGCCATCAGTGATCCGGGTGGAGGGGCGCTCAACTATGGCTACACCTTC.

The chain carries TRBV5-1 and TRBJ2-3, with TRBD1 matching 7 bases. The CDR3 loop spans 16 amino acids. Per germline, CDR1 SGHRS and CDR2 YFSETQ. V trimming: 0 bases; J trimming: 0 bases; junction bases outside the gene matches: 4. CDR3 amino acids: CASSLAGTASTDTQYF. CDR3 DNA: TGCGCCAGCAGCTTGGCCGGGACAGCTAGCACAGATACGCAGTATTTT. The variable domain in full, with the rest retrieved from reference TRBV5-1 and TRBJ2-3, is KAGVTQTPRYLIKTRGQQVTLSCSPISGHRSVSWYQQTPGQGLQFLFEYFSETQRNKGNFPGRFSGRQFSNSRSEMNVSTLELGDSALYLCASSLAGTASTDTQYFGPGTRLTVL.

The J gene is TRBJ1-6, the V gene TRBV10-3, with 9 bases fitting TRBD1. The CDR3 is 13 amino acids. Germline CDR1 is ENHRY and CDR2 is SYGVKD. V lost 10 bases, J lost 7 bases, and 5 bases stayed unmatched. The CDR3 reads CASTGQGNSPLHF. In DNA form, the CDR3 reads TGTGCCAGTACGGGACAGGGAAATTCACCCCTCCACTTT.

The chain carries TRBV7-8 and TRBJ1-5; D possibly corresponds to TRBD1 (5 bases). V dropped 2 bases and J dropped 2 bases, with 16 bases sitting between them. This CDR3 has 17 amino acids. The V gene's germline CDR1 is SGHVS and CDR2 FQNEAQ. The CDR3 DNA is TGTGCCAGCAGCTTACTGGACATCACTTATGGCAATCAGCCCCAGCATTTT. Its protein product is CASSLLDITYGNQPQHF.

In nucleotides, the CDR3 is TGCGCCAGCAGCTCACAGCAAGAGACCCAGTACTTC. Residues: CASSSQQETQYF. The genes are TRBV5-1 and TRBJ2-5; no definite D call. This CDR3 has 12 residues. In germline, CDR1 is SGHRS, CDR2 YFSETQ. Trimming shortened V by 3 bases and J by 2 bases, and 5 bases separated the two germline ends. The complete variable domain, with remaining parts taken from reference TRBV5-1 and TRBJ2-5, reads KAGVTQTPRYLIKTRGQQVTLSCSPISGHRSVSWYQQTPGQGLQFLFEYFSETQRNKGNFPGRFSGRQFSNSRSEMNVSTLELGDSALYLCASSSQQETQYFGPGTRLLVL.

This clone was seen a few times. CDR3 nucleotides: TGTGCCAGTACCCAGGGACTAGCGGGGGGGCGATTCGGTGAGCAGTTCTTC. It translates to CASTQGLAGGRFGEQFF. The chain recombines TRBV19 with TRBJ2-1, with 16 bases aligning to TRBD2. This CDR3 has 17 residues. The germline gives CDR1 LNHDA, CDR2 SQIVND (reference sequence). Trimming cost V 7 bases and J 9 bases; bases outside gene matches: 12.

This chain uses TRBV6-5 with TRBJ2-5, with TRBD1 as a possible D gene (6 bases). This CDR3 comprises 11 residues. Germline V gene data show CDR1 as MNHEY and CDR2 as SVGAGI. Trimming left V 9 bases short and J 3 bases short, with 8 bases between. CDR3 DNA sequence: TGTGCCAGGGGGGCAAAAGAGACCCAGTACTTC. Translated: CARGAKETQYF.

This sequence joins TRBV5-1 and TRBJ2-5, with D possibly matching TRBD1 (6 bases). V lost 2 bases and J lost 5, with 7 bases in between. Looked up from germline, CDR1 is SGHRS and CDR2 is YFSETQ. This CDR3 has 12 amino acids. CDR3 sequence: CASSFTGETQYF. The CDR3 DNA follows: TGCGCCAGCAGCTTCACAGGGGAGACCCAGTACTTC. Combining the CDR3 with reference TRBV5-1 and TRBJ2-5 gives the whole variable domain KAGVTQTPRYLIKTRGQQVTLSCSPISGHRSVSWYQQTPGQGLQFLFEYFSETQRNKGNFPGRFSGRQFSNSRSEMNVSTLELGDSALYLCASSFTGETQYFGPGTRLLVL.

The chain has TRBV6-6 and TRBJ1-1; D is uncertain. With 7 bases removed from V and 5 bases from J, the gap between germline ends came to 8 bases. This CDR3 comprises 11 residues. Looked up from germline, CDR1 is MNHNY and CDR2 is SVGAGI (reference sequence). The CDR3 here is CASTRLTEAFF. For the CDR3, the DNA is TGTGCCAGCACTCGGTTAACTGAAGCTTTCTTT.

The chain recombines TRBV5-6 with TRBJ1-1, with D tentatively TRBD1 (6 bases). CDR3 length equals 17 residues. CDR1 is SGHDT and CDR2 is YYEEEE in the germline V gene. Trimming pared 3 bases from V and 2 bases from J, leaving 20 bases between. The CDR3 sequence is CASSSVGIGGYNTEAFF. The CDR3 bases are TGTGCCAGCAGCTCAGTGGGGATAGGGGGTTATAACACTGAAGCTTTCTTT.

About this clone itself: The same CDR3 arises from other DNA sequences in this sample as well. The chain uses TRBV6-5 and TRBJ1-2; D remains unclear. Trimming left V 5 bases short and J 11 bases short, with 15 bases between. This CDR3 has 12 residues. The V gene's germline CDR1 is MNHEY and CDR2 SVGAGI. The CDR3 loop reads CASSPNSLGYTF. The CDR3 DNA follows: TGTGCCAGCAGTCCCAACAGTTTAGGTTACACCTTC.

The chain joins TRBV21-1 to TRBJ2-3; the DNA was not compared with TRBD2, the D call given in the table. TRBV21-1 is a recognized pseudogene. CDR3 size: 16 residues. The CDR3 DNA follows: TGTGCCAGCAGCATTGGGACTAGCGGGGGCCCAGATACGCAGTATTTT. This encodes CASSIGTSGGPDTQYF.

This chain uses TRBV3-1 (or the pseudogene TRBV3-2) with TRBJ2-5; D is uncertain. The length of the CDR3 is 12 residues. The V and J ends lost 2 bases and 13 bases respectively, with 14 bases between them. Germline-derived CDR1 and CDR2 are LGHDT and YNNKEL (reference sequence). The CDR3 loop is CASSQLGYGPYF. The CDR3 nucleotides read TGTGCCAGCAGCCAATTGGGCTATGGCCCGTACTTC.

The CDR3 loop reads CASSTRAGSYNEQFF. The CDR3 coding sequence is TGTGCCAGCTCTACGAGGGCGGGTAGCTACAATGAGCAGTTCTTC. The chain employs TRBV18 and TRBJ2-1; a weak D match, TRBD2 (5 bases). From germline, CDR1 is KGHSH and CDR2 LQKENI. The CDR3 sequence is 15 residues long. Trimming left V 6 bases short and J 3 bases short, with 15 bases between.

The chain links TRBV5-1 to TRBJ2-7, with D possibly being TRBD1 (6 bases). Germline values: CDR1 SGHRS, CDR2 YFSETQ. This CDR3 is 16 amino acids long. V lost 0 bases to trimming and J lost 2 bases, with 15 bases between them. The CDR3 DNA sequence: TGCGCCAGCAGCTTGGTACAGGGCCCTCCGCCCTACGAGCAGTACTTC. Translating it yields CASSLVQGPPPYEQYF.

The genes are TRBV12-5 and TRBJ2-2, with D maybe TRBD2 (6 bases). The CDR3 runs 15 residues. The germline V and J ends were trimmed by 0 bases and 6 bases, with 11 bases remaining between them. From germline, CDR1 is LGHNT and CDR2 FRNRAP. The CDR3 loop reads CASGLVSGDAGELFF. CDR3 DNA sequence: TGTGCTAGTGGTTTGGTATCGGGGGACGCCGGGGAGCTGTTTTTT.

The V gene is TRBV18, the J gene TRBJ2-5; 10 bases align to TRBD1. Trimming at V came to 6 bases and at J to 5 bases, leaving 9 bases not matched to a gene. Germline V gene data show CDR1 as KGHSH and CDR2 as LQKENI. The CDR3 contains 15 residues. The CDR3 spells CASSLTGGIGETQYF. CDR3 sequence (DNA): TGTGCCAGCTCGTTGACAGGGGGCATCGGGGAGACCCAGTACTTC.

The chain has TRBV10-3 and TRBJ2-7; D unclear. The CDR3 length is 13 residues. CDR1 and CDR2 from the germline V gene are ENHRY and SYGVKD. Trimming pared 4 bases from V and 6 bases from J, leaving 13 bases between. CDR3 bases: TGTGCCATCAGTGCTCCCTCGCCCGGCGAGCAGTACTTC. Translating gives CAISAPSPGEQYF.

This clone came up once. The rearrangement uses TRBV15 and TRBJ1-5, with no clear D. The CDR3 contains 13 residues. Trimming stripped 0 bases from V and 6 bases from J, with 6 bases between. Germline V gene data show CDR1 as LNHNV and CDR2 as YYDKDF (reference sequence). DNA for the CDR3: TGTGCCACCAGCAGAGACCCCGGTCAGCCCCAGCATTTT. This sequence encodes CATSRDPGQPQHF.

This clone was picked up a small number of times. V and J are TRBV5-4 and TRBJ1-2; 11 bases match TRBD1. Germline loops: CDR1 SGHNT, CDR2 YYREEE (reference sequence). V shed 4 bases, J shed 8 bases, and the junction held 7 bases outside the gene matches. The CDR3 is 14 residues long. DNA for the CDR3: TGTGCCAGCAGCATTGGACAGGGGGCAGGGGGCTACACCTTC. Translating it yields CASSIGQGAGGYTF. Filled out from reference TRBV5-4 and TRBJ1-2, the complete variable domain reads ETGVTQSPTHLIKTRGQQVTLRCSSQSGHNTVSWYQQALGQGPQFIFQYYREEENGRGNFPPRFSGLQFPNYSSELNVNALELDDSALYLCASSIGQGAGGYTFGSGTRLTVV.

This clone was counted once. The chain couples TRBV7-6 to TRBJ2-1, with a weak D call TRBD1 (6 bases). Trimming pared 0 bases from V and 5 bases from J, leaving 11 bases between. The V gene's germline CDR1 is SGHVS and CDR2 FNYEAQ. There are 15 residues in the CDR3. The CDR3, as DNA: TGTGCCAGCAGCTTAGCGGGGGCCCCGCACAATGAGCAGTTCTTC. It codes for CASSLAGAPHNEQFF.

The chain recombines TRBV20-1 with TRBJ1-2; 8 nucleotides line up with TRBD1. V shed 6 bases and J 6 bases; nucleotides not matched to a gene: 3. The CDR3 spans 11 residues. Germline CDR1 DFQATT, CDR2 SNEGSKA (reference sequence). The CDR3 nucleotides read TGCAGTGCAACAGGGGGGGATGGCTACACCTTC. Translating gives CSATGGDGYTF.